Listed here are 8 T cell receptor beta chains from one sample, sequenced in a study of OX40 agonist ivuxolimab in advanced cancers. Here immunoSEQ multiplex PCR was the method, and the copy in TCRdb shows in-frame clones only, minus some. Of some 15,000 clones listed, around 90% are singletons. The material was CD4+ or CD8+ T cells sorted from blood, obtained in a trial of the OX40 agonist ivuxolimab. The origin of the receptors is an adult with an advanced solid tumor such as melanoma, head and neck, liver or kidney cancer.

The genes are TRBV7-2 and TRBJ2-1, with D perhaps given as TRBD1 or TRBD2 (6 bases each). The CDR3 covers 17 residues. V was pared by 1 base and J by 3 bases, with 16 bases between. Per germline, CDR1 SGHTA and CDR2 FQGNSA. This chain's CDR3 is CASSLVWGAPVYNEQFF. Here the CDR3 DNA reads TGTGCCAGCAGCTTAGTGTGGGGGGCGCCTGTCTACAATGAGCAGTTCTTC. Full variable domain (rest looked up from reference TRBV7-2 and TRBJ2-1): GAGVSQSPSNKVTEKGKDVELRCDPISGHTALYWYRQSLGQGLEFLIYFQGNSAPDKSGLPSDRFSAERTGGSVSTLTIQRTQQEDSAVYLCASSLVWGAPVYNEQFFGPGTRLTVL.

The rearrangement links TRBV13 to TRBJ2-1; TRBD2 might be the D (6 bases). Germline CDR1 is PRHDT and CDR2 is FYEKMQ (reference sequence). The CDR3 is 15 amino acids. V was trimmed by 1 base and J by 11 bases, leaving 18 bases between them. The CDR3 is CASSLESVGGYKQFF. In DNA form, the CDR3 reads TGTGCCAGCAGCTTAGAATCAGTTGGAGGGTACAAGCAGTTCTTC.

The chain links TRBV5-6 to TRBJ2-3; 8 nucleotides agree with TRBD2. This CDR3 has 16 residues. The germline gives CDR1 SGHDT, CDR2 YYEEEE. Trimming at V came to 0 bases and at J to 4 bases, leaving 7 bases not matched to a gene. CDR3 nucleotides: TGTGCCAGCAGCTTGGATAGCGGGAAGGGAGCAGATACGCAGTATTTT. Its translation: CASSLDSGKGADTQYF.

The genes are TRBV7-9 and TRBJ1-4; possibly TRBD1 for D (6 bases). Trimming took 5 bases from V and 8 from J, leaving 18 bases between them. This CDR3 has 15 amino acids. CDR1 is SEHNR, CDR2 FQNEAQ, per germline (reference sequence). CDR3 protein: CASSRPLQGREKLFF. CDR3 sequence (DNA): TGTGCCAGCAGCCGGCCCCTGCAGGGGCGAGAAAAACTGTTTTTT.

The rearrangement uses TRBV5-6 and TRBJ2-3, with 14 bases identical to TRBD2. The CDR3 is 18 amino acids. Per germline, CDR1 SGHDT and CDR2 YYEEEE. V gave up 4 bases and J gave up 7 bases; unmatched junction bases: 14. Written as DNA, the CDR3 is TGTGCCAGCAGCACGACTAGCGGGAGGGCCTTTTATGCCAATACGCAGTATTTT. This translates into CASSTTSGRAFYANTQYF.

The J gene is TRBJ2-3, the V gene TRBV9; TRBD2 aligns across 9 bases. V lost 4 bases, J lost 2 bases, and 11 bases stayed unmatched. This CDR3 contains 17 residues. Germline V gene sequence: CDR1 SGDLS, CDR2 YYNGEE. CDR3 protein: CASSPGGLAGNTDTQYF. The CDR3 DNA sequence: TGTGCCAGCAGCCCAGGAGGGCTAGCGGGAAACACAGATACGCAGTATTTT.

The chain employs TRBV7-9 and TRBJ2-3, with TRBD1 identical over 8 bases. With 6 bases clipped from V and 6 bases from J, the junction kept 5 bases outside the gene matches. The CDR3 sequence is 13 residues long. Per germline, CDR1 SEHNR and CDR2 FQNEAQ (reference sequence). The CDR3 nucleotides are TGTGCCAGCAGGGACAGGGAATTTGATACGCAGTATTTT. Amino acid sequence: CASRDREFDTQYF.

The J gene is TRBJ1-2, the V gene TRBV27; possibly TRBD1 for D (5 bases). Trimming left V 1 base short and J 8 bases short, with 11 bases between. The CDR3 length is 13 residues. Germline CDR1 MNHEY, CDR2 SMNVEV (reference sequence). The CDR3 sequence is CASSLFGGGGYTF. The CDR3 nucleotides are TGTGCCAGCAGTTTATTTGGGGGAGGCGGCTACACCTTC.